Below are 26 T cell receptor beta chains sequenced from a single sample in a study of breast tumors, draining lymph nodes, adjacent tissues. One entry per CDR3 protein, called by TCRdb with MiXCR from the multiplex PCR reads. Among tens of thousands of distinct CDR3 sequences listed, less than 60% were seen once. Material for sequencing was breast tumor tissue. The receptors come from a female donor with breast cancer. Some clones in this sample may be carry-over from other donors' samples.

This clonotype was seen more than once but under ten times. V is TRBV6-4 and J is TRBJ1-4, with D unclear. The CDR3 consists of 13 residues. The V and J ends lost 2 bases and 8 bases respectively, with 9 bases between them. Germline values: CDR1 MRHNA, CDR2 SNTAGT. This CDR3 reads CASSDPVIEKLFF. CDR3 DNA sequence: TGTGCCAGCAGTGACCCTGTCATAGAAAAACTGTTTTTT.

The gene calls are TRBV6-5 and TRBJ2-1, with 12 bases identical to TRBD2. The length of the CDR3 is 16 residues. The germline gives CDR1 MNHEY, CDR2 SVGAGI. V was clipped by 2 bases and J by 4 bases; unmatched bases: 3. The CDR3 here is CASSYRTSGKYNEQFF. The CDR3 DNA follows: TGTGCCAGCAGTTACAGGACTAGCGGGAAATACAATGAGCAGTTCTTC.

Many counts were recorded for this clonotype. This sequence joins TRBV3-1 and TRBJ1-3; a possible D gene is TRBD1 (5 bases). Deletions cut 5 bases from V and 0 bases from J, with 14 bases between. CDR1 is LGHDT and CDR2 is YNNKEL in the germline V gene (reference sequence). CDR3 length equals 16 residues. CDR3 sequence: CASSARVGTSGNTIYF. The CDR3 DNA is TGTGCCAGCAGCGCAAGGGTCGGGACCTCTGGAAACACCATATATTTT.

J is TRBJ1-2 and V is TRBV29-1; the D is unclear. CDR1 SQVTM and CDR2 ANQGSEA come from the germline V gene. V lost 4 bases, J lost 0 bases, and 6 bases lay in between. This CDR3 region has 12 residues. CDR3 in DNA: TGCAGCGTTGCAACCACTAACTATGGCTACACCTTC. It encodes CSVATTNYGYTF.

This clonotype came up once. J is TRBJ2-5 and V is TRBV6-4; TRBD2 is a possible D gene (7 bases). The CDR3 has 16 residues. Germline V gene data show CDR1 as MRHNA and CDR2 as SNTAGT. V lost 2 bases and J 0 bases, leaving 13 bases between the germline ends. CDR3 protein: CASSDTRGGDQETQYF. CDR3 nucleotide sequence: TGTGCCAGCAGTGACACTCGAGGGGGGGACCAAGAGACCCAGTACTTC.

This chain joins TRBV9 and TRBJ1-2; 7 nucleotides align to TRBD1. The V segment lost 0 bases and the J segment 8 bases; nucleotides outside the gene matches: 4. CDR1 SGDLS and CDR2 YYNGEE come from the germline V gene. The CDR3 spans 13 residues. DNA of the CDR3: TGTGCCAGCAGCGTAGAGGGGGCGGGCGGCTACACCTTC. Its protein product is CASSVEGAGGYTF.

This clonotype has a count of ten or more. CDR3 DNA sequence: TGTGCCAGCAGTCACCCTAAGGACAGGGACTATGGCTACACCTTC. Its translation is CASSHPKDRDYGYTF. This chain uses TRBV6-6 with TRBJ1-2; 8 bases map to TRBD1. The ends lost 5 bases at V and 3 bases at J; junction bases unmatched: 8. Germline values: CDR1 MNHNY, CDR2 SVGAGI (reference sequence). The CDR3 sequence is 15 residues long.

There are many counts of this clonotype. The rearrangement links TRBV27 to TRBJ2-7; 8 bases map to TRBD1. CDR1 and CDR2 from the germline V gene are MNHEY and SMNVEV (reference sequence). CDR3 size: 15 residues. Unmatched junction bases numbered 9, after V lost 5 bases and J lost 3 bases. The CDR3 sequence: CASSPGTGDHYEQYF. CDR3 DNA: TGTGCCAGCAGTCCCGGGACAGGTGATCACTACGAGCAGTACTTC.

This chain uses TRBV20-1 with TRBJ1-1, with a tentative D call TRBD1 (6 bases). CDR1 and CDR2 from the germline V gene are DFQATT and SNEGSKA (reference sequence). The CDR3 is made up of 15 amino acids. V lost 0 bases to trimming and J lost 6 bases, with 17 bases between them. The CDR3 protein is CSARDPSQGSAEAFF. The CDR3 nucleotides read TGCAGTGCTAGAGATCCGAGTCAGGGGAGCGCTGAAGCTTTCTTT.

This clonotype appeared many times. The chain recombines TRBV20-1 with TRBJ2-1, with TRBD2 identical over 10 bases. Germline V gives CDR1 DFQATT, CDR2 SNEGSKA (reference sequence). V gave up 1 base and J gave up 3 bases; unmatched junction bases: 3. The CDR3 is 15 amino acids. For the CDR3, the DNA is TGCAGTGCTAGAGGAGCTAGCGGGAGCTACAATGAGCAGTTCTTC. This codes for CSARGASGSYNEQFF.

This chain uses TRBV15 with TRBJ2-5; D perhaps matches TRBD1 (5 bases). Trimming pared 3 bases from V and 5 bases from J, leaving 10 bases between. The germline V gene has CDR1 LNHNV and CDR2 YYDKDF (reference sequence). The CDR3 covers 13 residues. CDR3 nucleotide sequence: TGTGCCACCAGCAGGCAGGGTCGGGAGACCCAGTACTTC. Translating gives CATSRQGRETQYF.

With regard to this clonotype: One junction end disagrees with the germline gene, perhaps due to a read error. V and J are TRBV7-2 and TRBJ2-6; D is perhaps TRBD2 (7 bases). Germline CDR1 is SGHTA and CDR2 is FQGNSA. The CDR3 runs 14 residues. The CDR3 DNA is TGTGCCAGCAGCCCAACGGGGGGCAGGGGCACTGAAGCTTTC. Protein product: CASSPTGGRGTEAF. Combining the CDR3 with reference TRBV7-2 and TRBJ2-6 gives the whole variable domain GAGVSQSPSNKVTEKGKDVELRCDPISGHTALYWYRQSLGQGLEFLIYFQGNSAPDKSGLPSDRFSAERTGGSVSTLTIQRTQQEDSAVYLCASSPTGGRGTEAFGAGSRLTVL.

Many counts were recorded for this clonotype. This chain connects TRBV10-2 to TRBJ1-2; 9 bases match TRBD1. This CDR3 region has 13 residues. CDR1 and CDR2 (germline): WSHSY, SAAADI. With V trimmed by 6 bases and J by 6 bases, 5 bases remained unmatched. The CDR3 nucleotides read TGCGCCAGCAGACCACAGGGGGCGAATGGCTACACCTTC. Its protein is CASRPQGANGYTF.

V and J are TRBV20-1 and TRBJ2-7; 11 bases map to TRBD2. CDR1 is DFQATT, CDR2 SNEGSKA, per germline (reference sequence). This CDR3 region has 17 residues. The junction had 17 bases not matched to a gene; V was cut back by 4 bases and J by 6 bases. The CDR3 DNA reads TGCAGTGCTACTAGCCGCTATACTAGCGGGAGAGTCGGCGAGCAGTACTTC. Translation: CSATSRYTSGRVGEQYF.

This chain links TRBV2 with TRBJ1-5; 7 nucleotides line up with TRBD1. Germline V gives CDR1 SNHLY, CDR2 FYNNEI. The CDR3 spans 15 residues. Trimming at V came to 5 bases and at J to 1 base, leaving 5 bases not matched to a gene. The CDR3 DNA reads TGTGCCAGCAGTCCACAGGGGTTCAGCAATCAGCCCCAGCATTTT. The encoded protein is CASSPQGFSNQPQHF.

In its sample, this clonotype was seen many times. This chain uses TRBV5-5 with TRBJ2-2; 7 bases line up with TRBD2. Germline loops: CDR1 SGHKS, CDR2 YYEKEE (reference sequence). This CDR3 spans 16 amino acids. With V trimmed by 3 bases and J by 6 bases, 11 bases remained unmatched. CDR3 sequence: CASSSGGGRASGELFF. The CDR3 bases are TGTGCCAGCAGCTCGGGGGGAGGGAGGGCCTCCGGGGAGCTGTTTTTT.

This chain joins TRBV20-1 and TRBJ2-5, with 9 nucleotides matching TRBD2. Per the germline V gene, CDR1 is DFQATT and CDR2 is SNEGSKA (reference sequence). This CDR3 is 16 amino acids long. V was clipped by 4 bases and J by 7 bases; unmatched bases: 16. The CDR3 spells CSATGTRGGAKGTQYF. The CDR3 DNA reads TGCAGTGCTACCGGGACTCGCGGGGGGGCGAAGGGGACCCAGTACTTC.

This clonotype was seen ten or more times. The rearrangement joins TRBV28 to TRBJ2-7, with no clear D. The V end lost 2 bases, the J end lost 4 bases, and 6 bases lay between the germline ends. The CDR3 spans 12 residues. CDR1 MDHEN and CDR2 SYDVKM come from the germline V gene. The CDR3 region is CASSLLTYEQYF. CDR3 DNA: TGTGCCAGCAGTTTACTAACATACGAGCAGTACTTC.

This clonotype was seen many times. The chain employs TRBV29-1 and TRBJ1-4; possibly TRBD1 for D (6 bases). Trimming shortened V by 6 bases and J by 6 bases, and 11 bases separated the two germline ends. Germline-derived CDR1 and CDR2 are SQVTM and ANQGSEA. The CDR3 loop spans 12 amino acids. The CDR3 sequence: CSVREGDEKLFF. The CDR3 DNA sequence: TGCAGCGTAAGGGAGGGGGATGAAAAACTGTTTTTT.

Comments on this clonotype: The junction shows a germline mismatch at one end, possibly a read error. The genes are TRBV2 and TRBJ1-2; 10 bases are shared with TRBD1. CDR3 size: 18 residues. The germline CDR1 and CDR2 sequences are SNHLY and FYNNEI. The CDR3 DNA reads TGTGCCAGCAGTGAAGATAAAGGCGTCCGGACAGGGGGTTTAGGCTGCACCTTC. Amino acid sequence: CASSEDKGVRTGGLGCTF.

Only a few counts were recorded for this clonotype. CDR3 loop: CASSLDGGISYEQYF. CDR3 nucleotide sequence: TGCGCCAGCAGCTTGGACGGCGGAATCTCCTACGAGCAGTACTTC. V and J are TRBV5-1 and TRBJ2-7; D remains unclear. The CDR3 consists of 15 residues. Germline V gives CDR1 SGHRS, CDR2 YFSETQ. Trimming pared 0 bases from V and 0 bases from J, leaving 10 bases between.

The gene calls are TRBV6-6 and TRBJ1-2, with 7 bases that match TRBD1. Germline assignment: CDR1 MNHNY and CDR2 SVGAGI (reference sequence). With V trimmed by 6 bases and J by 4 bases, 11 bases remained unmatched. The CDR3 sequence is 15 residues long. The CDR3 loop is CASRPGQALGYGYTF. The CDR3, as DNA: TGTGCCAGCAGACCTGGACAGGCGCTGGGCTATGGCTACACCTTC.

This clonotype occurred a few times. This may be a read error, as it is one base from a much larger clone. V gene TRBV7-9 combines with J gene TRBJ1-3; a possible D gene is TRBD1 (5 bases). The CDR3 length is 17 residues. In germline, CDR1 is SEHNR, CDR2 FQNEAQ (reference sequence). CDR3 DNA sequence: TGTGCCAGCAGCTCTCCCATAGGGGAGAGCTCTGGAAACCCCATATATTTT. This encodes CASSSPIGESSGNPIYF.

Note on this clonotype: Relative to the germline gene, one junction end is altered; a read error may explain this. The rearrangement uses TRBV7-2 and TRBJ2-1; D gene ambiguous. This CDR3 region has 14 residues. Germline-derived CDR1 and CDR2 are SGHTA and FQGNSA. CDR3 DNA: TGTGCCAGCAGCCATGGAGACCACTACAATGAGCTGTTCTTC. It codes for CASSHGDHYNELFF.

The V and J genes are TRBV29-1 and TRBJ2-1, with a possible D match to TRBD2 (5 bases). The CDR3 extends over 17 amino acids. The V gene lost 4 bases and the J gene lost 7 bases, with 26 bases spanning the gap. CDR1 is SQVTM and CDR2 is ANQGSEA in the germline V gene. This chain's CDR3 is CSVVYYLGAVSKNEQFF. Here the CDR3 DNA reads TGCAGCGTTGTTTACTACTTAGGAGCGGTCTCGAAAAATGAGCAGTTCTTC.

This chain connects TRBV11-2 to TRBJ2-7; 10 bases line up with TRBD1. V shed 5 bases and J 1 base; nucleotides not matched to a gene: 5. CDR1 and CDR2 from the germline V gene are SGHAT and FQNNGV. The CDR3 consists of 15 residues. The CDR3 region is CASSQRDRGSYEQYF. CDR3 DNA sequence: TGTGCCAGCAGCCAGCGGGACAGGGGATCCTACGAGCAGTACTTC.